Reported below is one TCR beta chain. No cognate antigen has been identified for it. No quality values exist for individual bases; no much larger clone is one base distant. The data belong to a study of T cell responses to AZD1222 COVID-19 vaccine (dated by TCRdb to the early 2020s). As for the study more broadly: A total of approximately 250 trial participants underwent TCR sequencing, of whom approximately 200 had received two doses of AZD1222 and 26 had received two doses of the MenACWY control vaccine. Trial participants were enrolled into age subgroups of 18-55, 56-69 and 70-plus years, which contained around 150, 28 and 57 TCR-sequenced participants, respectively. The study at large found these results: No day 14 peak-response samples were available, so repertoires were characterized only after the peak T cell response. The vaccine-associated CD4 TCRs covered the entire spike protein, and the dominant responses fell in regions 160-218 and 743-854. Reportedly, almost half of the unique spike-specific TCRs recognized epitopes lying outside the regions that are mutated in the B.1.351 and B.1.1.7 variants. Spike-specific TCR breadth and depth rose significantly after two AZD1222 doses compared with day 0 and with MenACWY recipients. Conclusions about previously exposed vaccinees were limited because only a handful of AZD1222 recipients were SARS-CoV-2 seropositive at baseline. In the small 56-69-year group, the increase in depth fell short of significance, most likely because of low power. Most participants were white British and females outnumbered males, and the authors suggested that clonal diversity may have been underestimated.

The sample's time point label, decoded: about 28 days (+/-7) after the second vaccine dose. AZD1222 recipients given second doses at about 4 weeks or at about 12 weeks were pooled, since spike-specific TCR depth and breadth were not found to differ between the two schedules. The vaccinee samples were drawn from two UK trials, COV001 and COV002, one of which was a single-blind randomized controlled phase 2/3 trial testing AZD1222 (ChAdOx1 nCoV-19) in healthy adults. For TCRbeta chain sequencing, PBMC samples from trial participants were taken at day 0 and at day 28 after the second dose. The CDR3 regions of human TCRbeta chains were analyzed by immunosequencing. The paper's processing steps were these. Repertoire TCRs were matched against a reference library of SARS-CoV-2-specific TCRs generated with the MIRA antigen-specificity platform. Breadth was defined as the fraction of unique TCRs that were SARS-CoV-2-associated. Depth was defined as the fraction of total T cells that were SARS-CoV-2-associated. Using the MIRA data, every spike-specific TCR was mapped to the spike region that the TCR reacted to and assigned to either a CD4 or a CD8 class. Log10-transformed breadth and depth values were compared by one-way ANOVA with Sidak's multiple comparisons tests. Sourced from immuneACCESS, this table was stored by TCRdb with only in-frame sequences that have V and J called. A share of the clones is absent; for the studies checked, an unresolved V gene accounts for under half, and the remainder has no known explanation. V, J and clone size reflect that table, while D and trimming were determined from the DNA. The sample yields 95,000 to 130,000 clones; approximately 90% were counted once. The ten biggest clones cover 1.6% of the sample.

There are 13 amino acids in the CDR3, from cysteine to phenylalanine inclusive. Solely the CDR3 DNA is kept, with 39 bases framed from the first base. For CDR1 and CDR2, the germline V gene (reference sequence) lists LNHDA and SQIVND. V and J are truncated by 3 bases and 4 bases respectively, leaving an intervening sequence of 10 bases. The receptor comes from an adult who received the AZD1222 COVID-19 vaccine. The V and J genes are TRBV19 and TRBJ2-7, and the D gene may be TRBD2, 6 bases matching. The sample consisted of peripheral blood, taken 28 days after the second AZD1222 dose. The CDR3 reads CASSIYGGYEQYF. The DNA sequence is given as TGTGCCAGTAGTATTTACGGGGGATACGAGCAGTACTTC.